This is a list of T cell receptor beta chains from one sample in a study of immune characterization of retroperitoneal liposarcoma. One entry per CDR3 protein, called by TCRdb with MiXCR from the PCR reads. The repertoire has several thousand distinct CDR3 sequences, 25% to 30% of them found once; the top ten carry about 14%. Sequencing was done on a sample of blood. Receptor source: a male donor with retroperitoneal liposarcoma. Each CDR3 is given with its conserved first and last residue. Fields, in order: V gene, J gene, D gene, clone size, CDR3 protein, CDR3 DNA. D genes are given only for firm matches. Clone size, where shown, is once, few, many, or a class for clones that have expanded.

TRBV7-2	TRBJ2-1	-	-	CASSPSGSTETQFF	TGTGCCAGCAGCCCCTCGGGCAGTACGGAGACCCAGTTCTTC
TRBV12-3/TRBV12-4	TRBJ2-6	-	-	CASTWGVANVLTF	TGTGCCAGCACCTGGGGAGTGGCCAACGTCCTGACTTTC
TRBV6-1	TRBJ1-1	-	-	CASGGEAFF	TGTGCCAGCGGGGGGGAAGCTTTCTTT
TRBV7-2	TRBJ2-3	-	-	CASSLGGTSTDTQYF	TGTGCCAGCAGCTTAGGCGGGACCTCCACAGATACGCAGTATTTT
TRBV4-3	TRBJ2-5	TRBD1	-	CASSQYYRDRGDQETQYF	TGCGCCAGCAGCCAATACTACCGGGACAGGGGTGACCAAGAGACCCAGTACTTC
TRBV7-2	TRBJ2-5	TRBD1	medium-sized	CASSSGGTGLKTQYF	TGTGCCAGCAGCTCAGGAGGGACAGGGTTAAAGACCCAGTACTTC
TRBV6-1	TRBJ2-3	TRBD2	-	CASLSGGAADTQYF	TGTGCCAGCCTGAGCGGGGGGGCGGCAGATACGCAGTATTTT
TRBV7-2	TRBJ2-3	-	-	CASSEAWLAQRDTQYF	TGTGCCAGCAGCGAAGCATGGCTAGCACAAAGAGATACGCAGTATTTT
TRBV6-8	TRBJ2-7	-	-	CASSGTYEQYF	TGTGCCAGCAGTGGCACCTACGAGCAGTACTTC
TRBV29-1	TRBJ2-1	-	-	CSVAGTSYNEQFF	TGCAGCGTTGCAGGGACCTCCTACAATGAGCAGTTCTTC
TRBV4-1	TRBJ2-3	-	few	CASSQEGRWGHRTDTQYF	TGCGCCAGCAGCCAAGAGGGGCGATGGGGGCACCGAACAGATACGCAGTATTTT
TRBV6-1	TRBJ2-3	-	medium-sized	CASSRIMGSSQYF	TGTGCCAGCAGTCGGATAATGGGCAGTTCGCAGTATTTT
TRBV12-3/TRBV12-4	TRBJ2-1	-	large	CASRPDSHEQFF	TGTGCCAGCAGACCGGACAGCCATGAGCAGTTCTTC
TRBV6-1	TRBJ1-1	TRBD1	medium-sized	CASIRNRGNTEAFF	TGTGCCAGCATTAGAAACAGGGGAAACACTGAAGCTTTCTTT
TRBV6-5	TRBJ2-7	-	few	CATHRGSHNEQYF	TGTGCCACCCACCGGGGGTCCCACAATGAGCAGTACTTC
TRBV6-1	TRBJ2-3	TRBD2	medium-sized	CASSPGGSSTDTQYF	TGTGCCAGCAGCCCGGGGGGATCTAGCACAGATACGCAGTATTTT
TRBV14	TRBJ1-1	-	-	CASSQDRGRGGTEAFF	TGTGCCAGCAGCCAAGATCGGGGTAGGGGAGGCACTGAAGCTTTCTTT
TRBV29-1	TRBJ1-3	-	-	CSVVRDLGNTIYF	TGCAGCGTTGTCAGGGACCTTGGAAACACCATATATTTT
TRBV11-2	TRBJ2-1	-	-	CASSLLYQETQFF	TGTGCCAGCAGCTTGTTGTACCAAGAGACCCAGTTCTTC
TRBV5-1	TRBJ2-7	-	few	CASKGTGRYEQYF	TGCGCCAGCAAAGGTACAGGGCGCTACGAGCAGTACTTC
TRBV29-1	TRBJ2-1	-	few	CSVDYVEQFF	TGCAGCGTTGATTATGTTGAGCAGTTCTTC
TRBV6-5	TRBJ2-2	TRBD2	medium-sized	CASSYFLAGSTGELFF	TGTGCCAGCAGTTACTTTCTAGCGGGAAGCACCGGGGAGCTGTTTTTT
TRBV7-4	TRBJ2-1	-	-	CASSLTSYEQFF	TGTGCCAGCAGCTTGACCTCCTACGAGCAGTTCTTC
TRBV7-2	TRBJ1-4	-	-	CASSLALYRDGEKLFF	TGTGCCAGCAGCTTAGCGCTATACAGGGATGGCGAAAAACTGTTTTTT
TRBV6-1	TRBJ1-5	-	-	CASSEARGLRSQHF	TGTGCCAGCAGTGAAGCCCGCGGTTTACGGTCCCAGCATTTT
TRBV7-6	TRBJ2-1	TRBD1	-	CASSPDRGMGETQFF	TGTGCCAGCAGCCCGGACAGGGGTATGGGGGAGACCCAGTTCTTC
TRBV5-1	TRBJ2-2	-	few	CASSLTVTPTGELFF	TGCGCCAGCAGCTTGACGGTCACCCCCACCGGGGAGCTGTTTTTT
TRBV10-2	TRBJ1-6	-	few	CASSPRGESPLHF	TGCGCCAGCTCCCCCAGGGGAGAGTCACCCCTCCACTTT
TRBV4-1	TRBJ2-3	-	many	CASSQDQTTDTQYF	TGCGCCAGCAGCCAAGATCAGACAACAGATACGCAGTATTTT
TRBV4-1	TRBJ2-3	TRBD2	-	CASRSTSGSVTDTQYF	TGTGCCAGTCGGAGCACAAGCGGGAGTGTAACAGATACGCAGTATTTT
TRBV3-1	TRBJ2-1	TRBD2	-	CASSPSGRAGNEQFF	TGTGCCAGCAGCCCTAGCGGGAGGGCCGGCAATGAGCAGTTCTTC
TRBV6-1	TRBJ1-1	-	-	CASTEARGRSPIF	TGTGCCAGCACCGAAGCACGGGGACGGAGTCCTATCTTT
TRBV6-1	TRBJ1-5	TRBD1	medium-sized	CASRPRGQGNQPQHF	TGTGCCAGCAGGCCTCGGGGACAGGGGAATCAGCCCCAGCATTTT
TRBV24-1	TRBJ2-1	-	few	CATSERIPRNNEQFF	TGTGCCACCAGTGAAAGGATCCCACGGAACAATGAGCAGTTCTTC
TRBV6-5	TRBJ1-1	-	many	CASSYEGEATEAFF	TGTGCCAGCAGTTACGAAGGGGAAGCCACTGAAGCTTTCTTT
TRBV6-4	TRBJ2-2	-	medium-sized	CASSRDDGAGELFF	TGTGCCAGTTCCCGGGACGACGGCGCCGGGGAGCTGTTTTTT
TRBV10-1	TRBJ2-1	TRBD2	-	CASSVLAGGSNEQFF	TGCGCCAGCAGTGTTCTAGCGGGAGGCTCCAATGAGCAGTTCTTC
TRBV6-1	TRBJ1-2	-	medium-sized	CASTETGTGGYGYTF	TGTGCCAGCACGGAGACCGGGACTGGGGGCTATGGCTACACCTTC
TRBV6-5	TRBJ2-1	-	-	CASTINGQGYNEQFF	TGTGCCAGCACCATAAACGGGCAGGGATACAATGAGCAGTTCTTC
TRBV6-5	TRBJ2-7	TRBD2	many	CASSYSAGEEAYEQYF	TGTGCCAGCAGTTACTCAGCGGGAGAGGAGGCCTACGAGCAGTACTTC
TRBV6-1	TRBJ2-1	TRBD2	large	CASSESGRPYNEQFF	TGTGCCAGCAGTGAAAGCGGGAGGCCCTACAATGAGCAGTTCTTC
TRBV12-3/TRBV12-4	TRBJ1-6	-	few	CASNRVGYNSPLHF	TGTGCCAGTAACAGGGTAGGATATAATTCACCCCTCCACTTT
TRBV27	TRBJ2-2	TRBD1	large	CATRQGRAGELFF	TGTGCCACCCGACAGGGAAGGGCCGGGGAGCTGTTTTTT
TRBV7-2	TRBJ2-3	TRBD2	-	CASNSGGGRLNTQYF	TGTGCCAGCAATTCGGGGGGAGGGCGTTTAAATACGCAGTATTTT